The 3 T cell receptor beta chains below were found in one sample sequenced in a study of T cell responses to AZD1222 COVID-19 vaccine. Produced via immunoSEQ multiplex PCR; TCRdb's table is partial and in-frame only. The data hold 150,000 to 170,000 clones, with under 95% observed a single time. The material was peripheral blood, obtained on day 0 of AZD1222 vaccination. The receptors here all came from an adult in good health.

V gene TRBV24-1 combines with J gene TRBJ1-1; 7 positions match TRBD1. The CDR3 is 15 residues long. The V gene's germline CDR1 is KGHDR and CDR2 SFDVKD. With V trimmed by 5 bases and J by 2 bases, 7 bases remained unmatched. The CDR3: CATSGYRGLNTEAFF. For the CDR3, the DNA is TGTGCCACCAGTGGGTACAGGGGACTTAACACTGAAGCTTTCTTT.

The genes are TRBV15 and TRBJ1-2, with 9 bases matching TRBD1. Germline CDR1 LNHNV, CDR2 YYDKDF (reference sequence). V shed 4 bases and J 4 bases; nucleotides not matched to a gene: 13. The CDR3 spans 17 residues. The CDR3: CATSKGTRDRDGYGYTF. DNA of the CDR3: TGTGCCACCAGCAAAGGGACCCGGGACAGGGACGGCTATGGCTACACCTTC.

The genes are TRBV21-1 and TRBJ2-1; the D call in the table, TRBD2, was not verified against the DNA. TRBV21-1 is shown as a pseudogene. The CDR3 runs to 11 residues. The CDR3 DNA reads TGTGCCAGCACCCAGCGGGACCCCCCAATCTTC. Its protein product is CASTQRDPPIF.